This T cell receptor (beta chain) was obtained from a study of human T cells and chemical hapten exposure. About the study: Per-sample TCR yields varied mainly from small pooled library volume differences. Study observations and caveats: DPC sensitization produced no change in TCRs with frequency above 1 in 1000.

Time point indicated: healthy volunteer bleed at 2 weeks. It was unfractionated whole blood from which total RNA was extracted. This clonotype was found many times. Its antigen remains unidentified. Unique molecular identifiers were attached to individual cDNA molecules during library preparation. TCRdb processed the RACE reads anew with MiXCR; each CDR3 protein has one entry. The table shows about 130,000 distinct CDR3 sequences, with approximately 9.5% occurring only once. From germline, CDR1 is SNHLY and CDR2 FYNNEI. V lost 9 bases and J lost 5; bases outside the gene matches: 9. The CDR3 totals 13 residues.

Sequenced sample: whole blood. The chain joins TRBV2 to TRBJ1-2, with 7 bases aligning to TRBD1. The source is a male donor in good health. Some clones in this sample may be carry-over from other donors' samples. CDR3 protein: CASNGQEPYGYTF. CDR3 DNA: TGTGCCAGTAATGGACAGGAGCCGTATGGCTACACCTTC.